Listed here is a single TCR beta chain. Antigen: not known. This sample is part of a study of T-cell memory formation after mild COVID-19. At the level of the study: The two donors had largely donor-specific TCR clusters.

Study-level points and caveats: Pre-infection memory carried some responding clones, suggesting that cross-reactive memory joined.

There are 14 residues in the CDR3. The J segment lost 3 bases and the V segment lost 3 bases, leaving 6 bases of the junction unmatched. Germline V gives CDR1 DFQATT, CDR2 SNEGSKA (reference sequence). TCRdb ran MiXCR on the 5' RACE reads and lists one entry per CDR3 protein. The sample records around 410,000 distinct CDR3 sequences, 20% to 25% being singletons. The sequence was collected from an adult woman who had mild COVID-19 (a few samples of this study predate the infection). Cell type and time point are not known. Sequenced input: PBMCs or a T cell subset sorted from them (not recorded which). The chain uses TRBV20-1 and TRBJ2-3; TRBD1 matches at 7 bases. CDR3 coding DNA: TGCAGTGCTAGTGTACAGGGGTTGACAGATACGCAGTATTTT. As protein: CSASVQGLTDTQYF.